This T cell receptor (beta chain) came from a study of T cells expressing NK-cell markers. Study-wide background: Investigators obtained TCR beta repertoires from sorted CD3+CD56+NKG2C+, CD3+CD56+NKG2C- and CD3+CD56-NKG2C+ T cells. Study results and caveats: HCMV specificity of expanded NKG2C+ T cell clones remained unclear. In roughly six donors, dominant NKG2C+ clonotypes were roughly 1.0-7.0% of CD8+ T cells.

Scientists made TCR beta cDNA using 5'RACE template switching with UMIs. One entry per CDR3 protein, without DNA, is what TCRdb gives after re-calling the 5' RACE reads. The sample data list hundreds of thousands of distinct CDR3 sequences. On this clonotype itself: The antigen remains unidentified.

This CDR3 is built from 15 residues. Per germline, CDR1 LNHNV and CDR2 YYDKDF (reference sequence). The clonotype comes from a man aged 18-75 years in good health. The genes are TRBV15 and TRBJ2-5; no DNA is available, so the TRBD1 call from TCRdb remains unchecked. Sequencing was performed on blood T cells: a sorted CD56 or NKG2C T cell subset, CD4+ or CD8+ T cells, or bulk PBMC T cells (not recorded which). The CDR3 loop is CATSRTGTPKETQYF.